Listed here is a single TCR beta chain. Its target antigen remains unknown. The sample holds no much larger clone one base away, and base qualities are not on file. This record comes from a study of technical replicates of blood from several donors (dated by TCRdb to about 2017). Library construction relied on the immunoSEQ multiplex PCR assay. TCRdb limited this immuneACCESS table to in-frame rearrangements with V and J called. A share of clones is missing; checked studies link under half to unresolved V genes, and the rest is unexplained. This sample has 85,000 to 100,000 clones in its table, and over 85% of those were observed once. Of the sample, over 0.25% is held by the ten largest clones. The CDR3 contains 18 residues, cysteine and phenylalanine counted. Only the CDR3 region is kept as DNA, spanning 54 bases read in frame from base 1. According to the germline V gene (reference sequence), CDR1 reads MNHEY and CDR2 reads SMNVEV. Unmatched junction bases come to 10, with V trimmed by 0 bases and J by 4 bases.

Material for sequencing was T cells isolated from PBMCs. This sequence was found in a human donor in good health. The chain is encoded by TRBV27 joined to TRBJ2-1; 9 bases in the middle match TRBD2. The CDR3 protein is CASSLSPAGGYPYNEQFF. The DNA reads as follows: TGTGCCAGCAGTTTATCCCCTGCGGGGGGGTACCCTTACAATGAGCAGTTCTTC.